Described below is a single TCR beta chain sequence and its context. This entry comes from a study of blood T cell repertoires in COVID-19. Study information: There were acute and convalescent COVID-19 samples, and they came from the United States, Italy and Spain. T cells, B-cell-depleted T cells, or PBMCs provided the cDNA or gDNA that served as material.

Repertoires were generated with immunoSEQ multiplex PCR, while TCRdb's copy carries only in-frame clones and drops some. The sample consists of 200,000 to 300,000 clones, approximately 80% of them appearing once. This CDR3 has 14 residues. V lost 4 bases and J lost 2; bases outside the gene matches: 2. The germline V gene encodes CDR1 PRHDT and CDR2 FYEKMQ (reference sequence). The J gene is TRBJ1-5, the V gene TRBV13; 7 nucleotides align to TRBD1. Input material: peripheral blood. This clonotype was obtained from a woman aged 18 to 35 with acute or convalescent COVID-19. The CDR3 reads CASSSGTGNQPQHF. The CDR3 DNA reads as TGTGCCAGCAGCTCAGGGACAGGCAATCAGCCCCAGCATTTT.